The 27 T cell receptor beta chains presented below share a single source sample, sequenced in a study of blood T cell repertoires in COVID-19. Assay: immunoSEQ multiplex PCR; the TCRdb copy retains only in-frame clones and omits some. The table records hundreds of thousands of clones, about 89% of them present only once. The sample taken for sequencing was peripheral blood. Every receptor here comes from a woman in her 50s with COVID-19, enrolled during active disease.

V and J are TRBV7-2 and TRBJ2-3; 13 nucleotides align to TRBD2. This CDR3 spans 17 amino acids. The V gene's germline CDR1 is SGHTA and CDR2 FQGNSA. The trim removed 6 bases at V and 1 base at J, leaving 7 bases unmatched. The CDR3 loop reads CASRPSLAGGGTDTQYF. The CDR3 DNA sequence: TGTGCCAGCAGACCCTCACTAGCGGGAGGGGGCACAGATACGCAGTATTTT. Drawing the rest from reference TRBV7-2 and TRBJ2-3, the complete variable domain is GAGVSQSPSNKVTEKGKDVELRCDPISGHTALYWYRQSLGQGLEFLIYFQGNSAPDKSGLPSDRFSAERTGGSVSTLTIQRTQQEDSAVYLCASRPSLAGGGTDTQYFGPGTRLTVL.

This chain joins TRBV18 and TRBJ1-3; no clear D. V was shortened by 3 bases and J by 0 bases, with 12 bases between the two germline ends. Germline V lookup: CDR1 KGHSH, CDR2 LQKENI. This CDR3 is built from 16 residues. This chain's CDR3 is CASSPTRQSSGNTIYF. The CDR3 nucleotides are TGTGCCAGCTCACCCACCCGACAAAGCTCTGGAAACACCATATATTTT.

The J gene is TRBJ2-7, the V gene TRBV11-2; D is perhaps TRBD1 (6 bases). CDR1 is SGHAT, CDR2 FQNNGV, per germline. The CDR3 consists of 16 residues. V gave up 2 bases and J gave up 2 bases, with 16 bases separating them. In DNA, the CDR3 is TGTGCCAGCAGCTTACCTCAAACAGGGCACACCTACGAGCAGTACTTC. It yields the protein CASSLPQTGHTYEQYF.

This chain connects TRBV6-1 to TRBJ1-2; D remains ambiguous. The CDR3 has 11 amino acids. Germline assignment: CDR1 MNHNS and CDR2 SASEGT. Trimming removed 5 bases from V and 2 bases from J, with 3 bases in between. The CDR3 sequence is CASSLNYGYTF. DNA of the CDR3: TGTGCCAGCAGTCTCAACTATGGCTACACCTTC.

This chain joins TRBV7-9 and TRBJ1-6; D gene ambiguous. Germline V gene lookup returns CDR1 SEHNR and CDR2 FQNEAQ (reference sequence). The CDR3 runs 14 residues. Trimming took off 4 bases at V and 7 bases at J, with 11 bases between the two ends. The CDR3 region is CASSYPGGNSPLHF. Here the CDR3 DNA reads TGTGCCAGCAGCTATCCGGGAGGGAATTCACCCCTCCACTTT.

The CDR3 DNA reads TGTGCCAGCAGCCAAGGATACGGGATTGACACCGGGGAGCTGTTTTTT. Residues: CASSQGYGIDTGELFF. This chain joins TRBV3-1 (or the pseudogene TRBV3-2) and TRBJ2-2; tentatively, D is TRBD2 (5 bases). The CDR3 loop spans 16 amino acids. Germline CDR1 is LGHDT and CDR2 is YNNKEL (reference sequence). V dropped 1 base and J dropped 3 bases, with 12 bases sitting between them.

V usage is TRBV6-4 and J usage is TRBJ1-2, with D unresolved. Trimming cost V 6 bases and J 8 bases, with 19 bases left between them. Germline CDR1 is MRHNA and CDR2 is SNTAGT. The CDR3 consists of 14 residues. The CDR3 region is CASRPTSANGGYTF. The DNA for the CDR3 is TGTGCCAGCAGACCCACCTCCGCCAACGGGGGCTACACCTTC.

V usage is TRBV2 and J usage is TRBJ1-2, with D perhaps TRBD1 (6 bases). Trimming left V 4 bases short and J 4 bases short, with 13 bases between. The CDR3 spans 14 residues. Per germline, CDR1 SNHLY and CDR2 FYNNEI. The CDR3 protein is CASSGRGESYGYTF. DNA of the CDR3: TGTGCCAGCAGTGGCAGGGGTGAGAGCTATGGCTACACCTTC. The entire variable domain, with the rest obtained from reference TRBV2 and TRBJ1-2, is as follows: EPEVTQTPSHQVTQMGQEVILRCVPISNHLYFYWYRQILGQKVEFLVSFYNNEISEKSEIFDDQFSVERPDGSNFTLKIRSTKLEDSAMYFCASSGRGESYGYTFGSGTRLTVV.

The chain joins TRBV27 to TRBJ2-1; TRBD2 aligns across 8 bases. CDR1 and CDR2 from the germline V gene are MNHEY and SMNVEV (reference sequence). The ends lost 3 bases at V and 6 bases at J; junction bases unmatched: 7. The CDR3 runs 15 residues. The CDR3 reads CASSFQLAEVNEQFF. The CDR3 nucleotides are TGTGCCAGCAGTTTCCAACTAGCGGAGGTCAATGAGCAGTTCTTC.

The chain joins TRBV7-6 to TRBJ1-2; TRBD1 aligns across 9 bases. V lost 4 bases, J lost 3 bases, and 9 bases stayed unmatched. The CDR3 loop spans 16 amino acids. CDR1 and CDR2 (germline): SGHVS, FNYEAQ. DNA for the CDR3: TGTGCCAGCAGCTCGATATACAGGGGGCATCACTATGGCTACACCTTC. It yields the protein CASSSIYRGHHYGYTF.

This clone was picked up a small number of times. The chain has TRBV2 and TRBJ1-1; 9 bases align to TRBD1. V lost 5 bases, J lost 4 bases, and 5 bases stayed unmatched. The CDR3 is made up of 14 amino acids. The germline V gene encodes CDR1 SNHLY and CDR2 FYNNEI. This CDR3 reads CASSREGQGTEAFF. The CDR3 coding sequence is TGTGCCAGCAGTCGAGAGGGACAGGGCACTGAAGCTTTCTTT.

The chain couples TRBV11-2 to TRBJ1-4, with a weak D call TRBD1 (5 bases). Germline CDR1 is SGHAT and CDR2 is FQNNGV. V was shortened by 7 bases and J by 7 bases, with 22 bases between the two germline ends. The CDR3 contains 16 residues. The CDR3 region has the DNA TGTGCCAGCACCGGCAGCATTTTGGGGCGAGGTGAAAAACTGTTTTTT. It codes for CASTGSILGRGEKLFF.

V and J are TRBV6-4 and TRBJ2-5; 9 nucleotides align to TRBD1. The CDR3 extends over 18 amino acids. The junction had 22 bases not matched to a gene; V was cut back by 10 bases and J by 4 bases. Germline V gene sequence: CDR1 MRHNA, CDR2 SNTAGT. The CDR3 here is CATPGTGFCAILAETQYF. The CDR3 coding sequence is TGTGCCACCCCGGGGACAGGGTTCTGCGCTATCCTGGCAGAGACCCAGTACTTC.

This chain uses TRBV25-1 with TRBJ2-1; 7 positions match TRBD1. J gave up 3 bases and V 4 bases, and 6 bases lay outside the gene matches. Germline V gene sequence: CDR1 MGHDK, CDR2 SYGVNS. The CDR3 extends over 15 amino acids. CDR3 residues: CASSAGGRNYNEQFF. The CDR3 DNA follows: TGTGCCAGCAGTGCAGGGGGTAGAAACTACAATGAGCAGTTCTTC.

The chain has TRBV6-5 and TRBJ2-2; D is perhaps TRBD2 (5 bases). Germline V gene sequence: CDR1 MNHEY, CDR2 SVGAGI. Trimming shortened V by 7 bases and J by 1 base, and 13 bases separated the two germline ends. CDR3 length: 15 amino acids. CDR3 sequence reads: CASIERVLNTGELFF. The DNA of the CDR3 is TGTGCCAGCATAGAGAGGGTTCTGAACACCGGGGAGCTGTTTTTT.

The chain recombines TRBV27 with TRBJ1-2; 8 nucleotides agree with TRBD1. V lost 6 bases and J lost 4; bases outside the gene matches: 10. Germline lookup yields CDR1 MNHEY and CDR2 SMNVEV (reference sequence). CDR3 length equals 15 residues. The CDR3 DNA reads TGTGCCAGCAGGAGGACAGGGAGGGATTTCTATGGCTACACCTTC. Translation gives CASRRTGRDFYGYTF.

The J gene is TRBJ1-3, the V gene TRBV27; TRBD1 aligns across 7 bases. Germline V gene data show CDR1 as MNHEY and CDR2 as SMNVEV (reference sequence). Trimming removed 8 bases from V and 1 base from J; junction bases left unmatched: 2. The CDR3 covers 13 residues. The CDR3 DNA follows: TGTGCCAGCCGGGGACAGTCTGGAAACACCATATATTTT. Protein product: CASRGQSGNTIYF.

The rearrangement links TRBV9 to TRBJ2-5; D is undetermined. CDR1 is SGDLS and CDR2 is YYNGEE in the germline V gene. Deletions cut 0 bases from V and 3 bases from J, with 12 bases between. There are 15 residues in the CDR3. The CDR3: CASSVAPAAKETQYF. CDR3 DNA: TGTGCCAGCAGCGTAGCTCCGGCGGCTAAAGAGACCCAGTACTTC.

The rearrangement uses TRBV6-6 and TRBJ2-2; D is possibly TRBD1 (6 bases). CDR1 MNHNY and CDR2 SVGAGI come from the germline V gene (reference sequence). The CDR3 loop spans 15 amino acids. Trimming left V 4 bases short and J 0 bases short, with 9 bases between. The DNA of the CDR3 is TGTGCCAGCAGTTGGACAGTTCCGAACACCGGGGAGCTGTTTTTT. The encoded protein is CASSWTVPNTGELFF.

The chain combines TRBV10-3 with TRBJ2-2; 8 positions match TRBD1. The CDR3 is made up of 14 amino acids. Losses at the gene ends were 10 bases for V and 7 bases for J; bases not matched to a gene: 11. Germline CDR1 ENHRY, CDR2 SYGVKD. The CDR3 DNA follows: TGTGCCACCTGGACAGGGAATATTGGCGGGGAGCTGTTTTTT. Protein: CATWTGNIGGELFF.

The V gene is TRBV2, the J gene TRBJ2-3, with 10 bases fitting TRBD2. The CDR3 totals 14 residues. The ends lost 8 bases at V and 4 bases at J; junction bases unmatched: 6. CDR1 is SNHLY and CDR2 is FYNNEI in the germline V gene. CDR3 residues: CASALAGAADTQYF. The CDR3 region has the DNA TGTGCCAGCGCTCTAGCGGGAGCTGCAGATACGCAGTATTTT.

The J gene is TRBJ1-1, the V gene TRBV10-3, with D possibly matching TRBD1 (6 bases). Germline assignment: CDR1 ENHRY and CDR2 SYGVKD. V gave up 9 bases and J gave up 5 bases, with 10 bases separating them. This CDR3 region has 11 residues. DNA for the CDR3: TGTGCCATAGGGGGTGGAACTGAAGCTTTCTTT. Protein: CAIGGGTEAFF.

The rearrangement joins TRBV6-5 to TRBJ2-7; D unclear. Germline lookup yields CDR1 MNHEY and CDR2 SVGAGI. Trimming stripped 4 bases from V and 1 base from J, with 8 bases between. This CDR3 has 13 amino acids. The CDR3 loop reads CASSSPMSYEQYF. The DNA for the CDR3 is TGTGCCAGCAGTTCCCCAATGTCCTACGAGCAGTACTTC.

This clone was seen a handful of times. The chain uses TRBV20-1 and TRBJ2-7; maybe TRBD2 (6 bases). The CDR3 is 15 amino acids. The V end was cut by 5 bases, the J end by 0 bases, with 17 bases between. The germline CDR1 and CDR2 sequences are DFQATT and SNEGSKA (reference sequence). The CDR3 reads CSAGGPSESSYEQYF. In nucleotides, the CDR3 is TGCAGTGCTGGTGGACCTAGCGAGAGCTCCTACGAGCAGTACTTC.

The CDR3 DNA is TGTGCCTGGAGTGAAACTAGCTCGAATGAGCAGTTCTTC. Amino acid sequence: CAWSETSSNEQFF. V gene TRBV30 combines with J gene TRBJ2-1; a weak D match, TRBD2 (6 bases). Deletions cut 1 base from V and 7 bases from J, with 11 bases between. This CDR3 is built from 13 residues. Germline CDR1 is GTSNPN and CDR2 is SVGIG (reference sequence).

This rearrangement joins TRBV27 to TRBJ1-1; D possibly corresponds to TRBD1 (5 bases). The CDR3 is 13 amino acids. V was clipped by 6 bases and J by 9 bases, with 17 bases between them. CDR1 MNHEY and CDR2 SMNVEV come from the germline V gene (reference sequence). The CDR3 region has the DNA TGTGCCAGCAGCCACCGGGGGGTAGGTAAAGCTTTCTTT. Protein: CASSHRGVGKAFF.

V is TRBV7-9 and J is TRBJ2-7; D call uncertain. Trimming removed 5 bases at V and 4 bases at J, with 9 bases between. Germline CDR1 reads SEHNR; CDR2 reads FQNEAQ (reference sequence). The CDR3 sequence is 12 residues long. The CDR3 DNA reads as TGTGCCAGCAGCCAGAGGCAGTACGAGCAGTACTTC. Translated: CASSQRQYEQYF. Using reference TRBV7-9 and TRBJ2-7 for the parts outside the CDR3, the full variable domain is DTGVSQNPRHKITKRGQNVTFRCDPISEHNRLYWYRQTLGQGPEFLTYFQNEAQLEKSRLLSDRFSAERPKGSFSTLEIQRTEQGDSAMYLCASSQRQYEQYFGPGTRLTVT.